Following are 8 T cell receptor beta chains from one sample sequenced in a study of post-analysis software for immune sequencing data. The TCR beta cDNA libraries contained unique molecular identifiers. TCRdb recomputed calls from the PCR reads with MiXCR, one row per CDR3 protein. Here the sample spans a few hundred thousand distinct CDR3 sequences, 35% to 40% being singletons. Points from the study as a whole: Roughly 5 TRBV segments (TRBV5-6, TRBV5-1 and TRBV20-1 among them) occurred more frequently in patients than in controls.

No antigens are known for them. The sequenced sample was blood. The receptors here all came from a girl under 18 with multiple sclerosis.

This clonotype came up many times. The chain is built from TRBV20-1 and TRBJ2-6; no reliable D call. The CDR3 covers 14 residues. Trimming left V 3 bases short and J 1 base short, with 7 bases between. Germline lookup yields CDR1 DFQATT and CDR2 SNEGSKA (reference sequence). CDR3 sequence reads: CSASRDSGANVLTF. DNA for the CDR3: TGCAGTGCTAGCCGCGATTCTGGGGCCAACGTCCTGACTTTC.

Turning to this clonotype: A much larger clone differs by one base, so this may be a read error. The chain has TRBV27 and TRBJ2-5; D may correspond to TRBD1 or TRBD2 (5 bases each). CDR3 length equals 13 residues. Germline V gene sequence: CDR1 MNHEY, CDR2 SMNVEV (reference sequence). In DNA form, the CDR3 reads TGTGCCAACAGTTTTCAGGGAGCGGAGACCCAGTACTTC. This translates into CANSFQGAETQYF.

This clonotype has a handful of counts. This sequence joins TRBV20-1 and TRBJ1-5, with D possibly matching TRBD1 (5 bases). CDR3 length equals 15 residues. Looked up from germline, CDR1 is DFQATT and CDR2 is SNEGSKA (reference sequence). Trimming left V 0 bases short and J 2 bases short, with 11 bases between. The CDR3 DNA follows: TGCAGTGCTAGAGATTCAGGGTTTGGCAATCAGCCCCAGCATTTT. It yields the protein CSARDSGFGNQPQHF.

This clonotype was counted a few times. The V call is TRBV14, the J call TRBJ2-1; maybe TRBD1 (6 bases). The germline CDR1 and CDR2 sequences are SGHDN and FVKESK. V lost 0 bases, J lost 4 bases, and 10 bases lay in between. The CDR3 has 15 amino acids. CDR3 residues: CASSQDRGRYNEQFF. The CDR3 DNA reads TGTGCCAGCAGCCAAGACAGGGGACGATACAATGAGCAGTTCTTC.

This clonotype was seen repeatedly, ten times or more. In DNA form, the CDR3 reads TGTGCCAGCAGCCAGCGCCAAATCCGGGGAGGGGATGAGCAGTTCTTC. This sequence encodes CASSQRQIRGGDEQFF. This chain joins TRBV14 and TRBJ2-1; TRBD2 matches at 7 bases. The V gene end was trimmed by 3 bases and the J gene end by 8 bases; junction bases not matched to a gene: 13. The CDR3 contains 16 residues. Germline V lookup: CDR1 SGHDN, CDR2 FVKESK.

This clonotype showed up many times. The chain has TRBV3-1 and TRBJ1-6; D might be TRBD1 (6 bases). In germline, CDR1 is LGHDT, CDR2 YNNKEL (reference sequence). V lost 5 bases to trimming and J lost 8 bases, with 13 bases between them. This CDR3 is built from 14 residues. The CDR3 region is CASSVSGADSPLHF. CDR3 DNA: TGTGCCAGCAGCGTATCAGGGGCAGATTCACCCCTCCACTTT.

This clonotype has at least ten counts. The J gene is TRBJ2-3, the V gene TRBV10-3; the D gene is possibly TRBD1 (6 bases). Per the germline V gene, CDR1 is ENHRY and CDR2 is SYGVKD. CDR3 length: 19 amino acids. V was trimmed by 7 bases and J by 1 base, leaving 27 bases between them. DNA of the CDR3: TGTGCCATCAACCTAAAAGGACCGGGACACCTTACTGGCACAGATACGCAGTATTTT. Translation: CAINLKGPGHLTGTDTQYF.

Ten or more counts support this clonotype. The V call is TRBV27, the J call TRBJ2-5, with a possible D match to TRBD1 (5 bases). The V gene lost 11 bases and the J gene lost 5 bases, with 18 bases spanning the gap. The CDR3 has 13 amino acids. The germline V gene has CDR1 MNHEY and CDR2 SMNVEV (reference sequence). CDR3 loop: CAAARTQWETQYF. The CDR3 DNA sequence: TGTGCCGCAGCTAGGACACAGTGGGAGACCCAGTACTTC.